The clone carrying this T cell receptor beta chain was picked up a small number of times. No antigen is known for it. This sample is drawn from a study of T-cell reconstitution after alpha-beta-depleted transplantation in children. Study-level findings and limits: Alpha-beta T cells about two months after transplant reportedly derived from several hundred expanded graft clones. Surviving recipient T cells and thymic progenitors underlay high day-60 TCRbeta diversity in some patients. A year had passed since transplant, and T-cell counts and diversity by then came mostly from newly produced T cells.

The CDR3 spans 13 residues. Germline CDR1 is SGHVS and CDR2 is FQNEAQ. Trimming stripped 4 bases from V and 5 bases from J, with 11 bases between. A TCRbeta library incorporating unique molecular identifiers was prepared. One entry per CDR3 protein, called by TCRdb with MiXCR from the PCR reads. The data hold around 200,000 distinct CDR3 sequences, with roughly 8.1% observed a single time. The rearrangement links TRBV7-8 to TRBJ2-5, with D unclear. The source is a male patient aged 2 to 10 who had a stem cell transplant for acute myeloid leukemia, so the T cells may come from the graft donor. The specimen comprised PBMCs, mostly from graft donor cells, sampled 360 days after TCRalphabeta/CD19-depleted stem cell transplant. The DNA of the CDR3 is TGTGCCAGCAGCTACAGCTTTTTGGAGACCCAGTACTTC. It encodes CASSYSFLETQYF.